Listed here are 21 T cell receptor beta chains from one sample, sequenced in a study of blood T cell repertoires in COVID-19 (dated by TCRdb to the early 2020s). The library was generated by the immunoSEQ multiplex PCR assay. In its TCRdb copy, this immuneACCESS table keeps in-frame sequences only and misses some clones. Where compared with another copy, unresolved V genes explain less than half of these, and the others have no known cause. The sample table holds about 94,000 clones, of which 70% to 90% were seen once. Under 15% of the sample is taken by the ten largest. Sequenced material: peripheral blood. The receptor source for this set is a woman aged 60-70 years in a cohort sampled during active or convalescent COVID-19.

The CDR3 coding sequence is TGCGCCAGCAGCACAGCCGGGACAGAATTTGAAAAACTGTTTTTT. Amino acids: CASSTAGTEFEKLFF. This chain links TRBV5-1 with TRBJ1-4; TRBD1 matches 7 bases. This CDR3 has 15 amino acids. V was pared by 4 bases and J by 7 bases, with 10 bases of the junction left unmatched. Per the germline V gene, CDR1 is SGHRS and CDR2 is YFSETQ. The variable domain in full, completed from reference TRBV5-1 and TRBJ1-4, reads KAGVTQTPRYLIKTRGQQVTLSCSPISGHRSVSWYQQTPGQGLQFLFEYFSETQRNKGNFPGRFSGRQFSNSRSEMNVSTLELGDSALYLCASSTAGTEFEKLFFGSGTQLSVL.

This sequence joins TRBV9 and TRBJ1-1, with TRBD1 matching 9 bases. CDR3 length: 20 amino acids. V lost 0 bases and J lost 1; bases outside the gene matches: 16. Germline assignment: CDR1 SGDLS and CDR2 YYNGEE. The CDR3 sequence is CASSVVGIPGQGGENTEAFF. The CDR3 coding sequence is TGTGCCAGCAGCGTAGTAGGGATCCCGGGACAGGGTGGGGAGAACACTGAAGCTTTCTTT.

The chain has TRBV27 and TRBJ1-1; 10 positions match TRBD1. Germline CDR1 is MNHEY and CDR2 is SMNVEV (reference sequence). With 4 bases clipped from V and 6 bases from J, the junction kept 8 bases outside the gene matches. The CDR3 runs to 15 residues. DNA of the CDR3: TGTGCCAGCAGTTCGCCCGACAGGGGGCGAGCTGAAGCTTTCTTT. Translating it yields CASSSPDRGRAEAFF.

The rearrangement uses TRBV5-1 and TRBJ2-7; perhaps TRBD1 as D (6 bases). CDR1 and CDR2 (germline): SGHRS, YFSETQ. Trimming shortened V by 0 bases and J by 0 bases, and 19 bases separated the two germline ends. The CDR3 runs to 18 residues. The CDR3 region has the DNA TGCGCCAGCAGCTTGGGAGTACGCACAGGGATTGTCTCCTACGAGCAGTACTTC. Protein product: CASSLGVRTGIVSYEQYF.

The gene calls are TRBV10-2 and TRBJ1-3; TRBD1 agrees at 8 bases. The CDR3 sequence is 15 residues long. The V segment lost 3 bases and the J segment 4 bases; nucleotides outside the gene matches: 5. The germline CDR1 and CDR2 sequences are WSHSY and SAAADI. The CDR3 DNA reads as TGCGCCAGCAGTGATTCAGGGGGCGCGGGAAACACCATATATTTT. Amino acid sequence: CASSDSGGAGNTIYF.

The rearrangement uses TRBV24-1 and TRBJ1-1; D possibly corresponds to TRBD1 (6 bases). V was trimmed by 5 bases and J by 5 bases, leaving 14 bases between them. The CDR3 runs to 14 residues. Per the germline V gene, CDR1 is KGHDR and CDR2 is SFDVKD. The CDR3 here is CATSAGGQSTEAFF. CDR3 DNA: TGTGCCACCAGTGCCGGGGGGCAGAGTACTGAAGCTTTCTTT.

The chain joins TRBV27 to TRBJ1-1; TRBD1 aligns across 9 bases. CDR3 length: 17 residues. Germline values: CDR1 MNHEY, CDR2 SMNVEV (reference sequence). The ends lost 5 bases at V and 0 bases at J; junction bases unmatched: 10. The CDR3 DNA sequence: TGTGCCAGCAGTAAAGACAGGGGGAACCATGTGAACACTGAAGCTTTCTTT. Amino acid sequence: CASSKDRGNHVNTEAFF.

The V and J genes are TRBV4-2 and TRBJ2-7; 8 bases match TRBD1. The V and J ends lost 0 bases and 2 bases, in that order; junction bases with no gene match: 3. CDR1 and CDR2 from the germline V gene are LGHNA and YNFKEQ. This CDR3 spans 15 amino acids. The CDR3 nucleotides are TGTGCCAGCAGCCAAGAAGAGACAGGGGCCTACGAGCAGTACTTC. Protein sequence: CASSQEETGAYEQYF.

The chain is built from TRBV29-1 and TRBJ2-4; possibly TRBD1 for D (6 bases). The V and J ends lost 6 bases and 3 bases respectively, with 9 bases between them. The germline CDR1 and CDR2 sequences are SQVTM and ANQGSEA. This CDR3 is 12 amino acids long. The CDR3 region has the DNA TGCAGCGTCAGGGGTTTCAAAAACATTCAGTACTTC. Translated, it gives CSVRGFKNIQYF.

As to this clone: A read error may account for a junction end that differs from germline. J is TRBJ2-7 and V is TRBV10-3; no firm D call. Germline V gene lookup returns CDR1 ENHRY and CDR2 SYGVKD. The CDR3 has 12 amino acids. In DNA form, the CDR3 reads TGTGCCATCAGTTTCGACTCCCACGAGCAGTACTTC. This encodes CAISFDSHEQYF.

The rearrangement joins TRBV5-1 to TRBJ1-2; 10 bases are a match to TRBD1. The CDR3 totals 14 residues. Per germline, CDR1 SGHRS and CDR2 YFSETQ. The V gene end was trimmed by 2 bases and the J gene end by 4 bases; junction bases not matched to a gene: 2. The CDR3 sequence is CASSLGTGVYGYTF. Written as DNA, the CDR3 is TGCGCCAGCAGCTTAGGGACAGGGGTCTATGGCTACACCTTC.

In this sample, this clone turned up once. The V call is TRBV9, the J call TRBJ2-2; D is possibly TRBD2 (6 bases). V lost 0 bases and J 3 bases, leaving 12 bases between the germline ends. The CDR3 has 16 residues. Germline V gives CDR1 SGDLS, CDR2 YYNGEE. The CDR3 bases are TGTGCCAGCAGCGTAGGTGCGGGGCGAGACACCGGGGAGCTGTTTTTT. It is translated as CASSVGAGRDTGELFF.

The V and J genes are TRBV28 and TRBJ1-2, with unresolved D. This CDR3 comprises 15 residues. The ends were cut back, 8 bases at V and 7 bases at J, with 23 bases in the middle. Per the germline V gene, CDR1 is MDHEN and CDR2 is SYDVKM. The CDR3 DNA reads as TGTGCCAGCTATGACCCGGGGTCCCTTAAGCGTGGCTACACCTTC. Translated: CASYDPGSLKRGYTF.

This chain links TRBV3-1 (or the pseudogene TRBV3-2) with TRBJ1-3, with D perhaps matching TRBD1 (6 bases). Per the germline V gene, CDR1 is LGHDT and CDR2 is YNNKEL (reference sequence). V lost 4 bases to trimming and J lost 4 bases, with 20 bases between them. The CDR3 totals 17 residues. This CDR3 is CASSPLPAGARGNTIYF. In DNA form, the CDR3 reads TGTGCCAGCAGCCCCCTGCCCGCAGGGGCCAGAGGAAACACCATATATTTT.

This sequence joins TRBV9 and TRBJ2-3, with 10 bases aligning to TRBD1. V lost 3 bases to trimming and J lost 3 bases; unmatched junction nucleotides: 10. The CDR3 consists of 17 residues. Germline CDR1 reads SGDLS; CDR2 reads YYNGEE. CDR3 sequence: CASSDKPGQGMTDTQYF. CDR3 nucleotide sequence: TGTGCCAGCAGCGATAAGCCGGGACAGGGGATGACAGATACGCAGTATTTT.

The table lists this clone with a few counts. The chain couples TRBV19 to TRBJ1-1, with no clear D. Deletions cut 7 bases from V and 7 bases from J, with 16 bases between. The germline CDR1 and CDR2 sequences are LNHDA and SQIVND (reference sequence). This CDR3 comprises 13 residues. CDR3 protein: CASTPTPRLEAFF. DNA of the CDR3: TGTGCCAGTACCCCCACGCCCCGACTTGAAGCTTTCTTT.

The chain joins TRBV12-3 or TRBV12-4 to TRBJ2-5; 7 positions match TRBD2. V lost 4 bases to trimming and J lost 4 bases; unmatched junction nucleotides: 0. The CDR3 loop spans 12 amino acids. In nucleotides, the CDR3 is TGTGCCAGCAGTTGGACTAGAGAGACCCAGTACTTC. This codes for CASSWTRETQYF.

Only one count was recorded for this clone. The chain couples TRBV11-2 to TRBJ1-6; TRBD1 aligns across 7 bases. The CDR3 has 15 residues. With V trimmed by 0 bases and J by 6 bases, 2 bases remained unmatched. The germline V gene encodes CDR1 SGHAT and CDR2 FQNNGV. The CDR3 is CASSLDYRGNSPLHF. CDR3 bases: TGTGCCAGCAGCTTAGACTACAGGGGTAATTCACCCCTCCACTTT.

This clone was recorded once. V gene TRBV19 combines with J gene TRBJ2-5; D call uncertain. V gave up 1 base and J gave up 5 bases, with 14 bases separating them. From germline, CDR1 is LNHDA and CDR2 SQIVND (reference sequence). The CDR3 spans 15 residues. The CDR3 region has the DNA TGTGCCAGTAGTATAGGCTTCGGTCGATCCGAGACCCAGTACTTC. Protein sequence: CASSIGFGRSETQYF. The full variable domain, with the rest looked up from reference TRBV19 and TRBJ2-5, is DGGITQSPKYLFRKEGQNVTLSCEQNLNHDAMYWYRQDPGQGLRLIYYSQIVNDFQKGDIAEGYSVSREKKESFPLTVTSAQKNPTAFYLCASSIGFGRSETQYFGPGTRLLVL.

V is TRBV27 and J is TRBJ2-6; 9 nucleotides match TRBD1. V was pared by 8 bases and J by 3 bases, with 5 bases of the junction left unmatched. This CDR3 comprises 15 residues. From germline, CDR1 is MNHEY and CDR2 SMNVEV (reference sequence). The CDR3 is CASGGQGNGANVLTF. The CDR3 DNA follows: TGTGCCAGCGGGGGACAGGGAAATGGGGCCAACGTCCTGACTTTC.

There are a few counts of this clone. The V gene is TRBV7-9, the J gene TRBJ1-2; the D gene is possibly TRBD1 (6 bases). V lost 1 base, J lost 8 bases, and 11 bases lay in between. The CDR3 loop spans 13 amino acids. Germline values: CDR1 SEHNR, CDR2 FQNEAQ (reference sequence). CDR3 DNA: TGTGCCAGCAGCTTAGTGACCACAGGGGGCTACACCTTC. It encodes CASSLVTTGGYTF.